The 7 T cell receptor beta chains presented below share a single source sample, sequenced in a study of cytomegalovirus exposure and HLA in healthy donors. The PCR was carried out with 60 Vbeta primers and 13 Jbeta primers. Assay used: immunoSEQ multiplex PCR; TCRdb lists only in-frame clones, some missing. This sample has around 170,000 clones, with approximately 80% found just once. The specimen was PBMCs. These TCRs come from a woman aged 45-59 years in good health and CMV-seropositive.

This chain uses TRBV18 with TRBJ1-2, with a possible D match to TRBD1 (5 bases). This CDR3 has 13 amino acids. V was shortened by 3 bases and J by 8 bases, with 13 bases between the two germline ends. The germline gives CDR1 KGHSH, CDR2 LQKENI. CDR3 sequence: CASSPDRQLGYTF. CDR3 in DNA: TGTGCCAGCTCACCGGACCGACAGCTCGGCTACACCTTC.

The chain couples TRBV5-1 to TRBJ1-3; D remains unclear. The CDR3 spans 12 residues. The ends were cut back, 3 bases at V and 7 bases at J, with 8 bases in the middle. Germline V CDR1 and CDR2: SGHRS, YFSETQ. The CDR3 DNA is TGCGCCAGCAGCTCGGAGGGCAACACCATATATTTT. Translating gives CASSSEGNTIYF.

This clone was recorded only once. The chain carries TRBV25-1 and TRBJ2-7; D possibly corresponds to TRBD1 (5 bases). This CDR3 has 13 residues. Trimming took off 7 bases at V and 4 bases at J, with 14 bases between the two ends. From germline, CDR1 is MGHDK and CDR2 SYGVNS. CDR3 sequence reads: CASNSDQGYEQYF. As DNA, the CDR3 is TGTGCCAGCAATTCGGACCAGGGTTACGAGCAGTACTTC.

On this clone: At one boundary the junction diverges from the germline segment, which might be a read error. The sample carries other DNA sequences with the same CDR3. The gene calls are TRBV7-9 and TRBJ2-1, with D perhaps matching TRBD1 (6 bases). There are 14 residues in the CDR3. Germline V gene lookup returns CDR1 SEHNR and CDR2 FQNEAQ (reference sequence). The CDR3 DNA sequence: TGTGCCAGCAGCTTCAGGGGCTCCTACAATGAGCAATTCTTC. Residues: CASSFRGSYNEQFF.

The chain is built from TRBV6-1 and TRBJ2-1; tentative D call: TRBD1 (6 bases). Germline lookup yields CDR1 MNHNS and CDR2 SASEGT. The CDR3 loop spans 15 amino acids. Trimming pared 7 bases from V and 2 bases from J, leaving 15 bases between. CDR3 residues: CASTPSTGTYNEQFF. In nucleotides, the CDR3 is TGTGCCAGCACCCCCTCGACAGGTACCTACAATGAGCAGTTCTTC.

V is TRBV5-1 and J is TRBJ2-3; 11 bases match TRBD2. Germline V gives CDR1 SGHRS, CDR2 YFSETQ. Trimming removed 4 bases from V and 1 base from J; junction bases left unmatched: 17. The length of the CDR3 is 20 residues. The CDR3 DNA reads TGCGCCAGCAGCCCCCGGGGTAGCGGGGGGGCAGCTCTAGGCACAGATACGCAGTATTTT. It translates to CASSPRGSGGAALGTDTQYF.

About this clone: Other DNA sequences of this sample code for an identical CDR3. J is TRBJ1-5 and V is TRBV4-1; the D gene is possibly TRBD1 (5 bases). The germline gives CDR1 MGHRA, CDR2 YSYEKL. This CDR3 is 17 amino acids long. Trimming cost V 4 bases and J 5 bases, with 21 bases left between them. The CDR3 DNA sequence: TGCGCCAGCAGCCCATCTGGGGGGGATTCGACTGATCAGCCCCAGCATTTT. It encodes CASSPSGGDSTDQPQHF.